Following are 10 T cell receptor beta chains from one sample sequenced in a study of regulatory T cells in long-lasting Graves disease. TCR beta libraries were built with iRepertoire HTBI primers and Arm-PCR of CDR3 regions. TCRdb recomputed calls from the multiplex PCR reads with MiXCR, one row per CDR3 protein. There are 350,000 to 550,000 distinct CDR3 sequences in the sample; around 17% occur only once, and around 23% lies in the top ten. Time point indicated: newly diagnosed GD, antithyroid drugs for less than 3 months. There was RNA extracted from PBMCs, and the TCR library was made from it. Another study also made use of these data, one on T cells in Graves' hyperthyroidism and ophthalmopathy.

The sample in question was peripheral blood mononuclear cells (PBMCs), obtained at new diagnosis, from a patient treated with antithyroid drugs. Receptor source: a young woman with Graves disease.

At least ten counts were recorded for this clonotype. V is TRBV6-1 and J is TRBJ2-7; TRBD1 matches 7 bases. The CDR3 covers 15 residues. Germline trimming cut 6 bases from V and 9 bases from J; bases unmatched to any gene: 17. CDR1 MNHNS and CDR2 SASEGT come from the germline V gene. The CDR3 reads CASSTVTGILIWQYF. The CDR3 region has the DNA TGTGCCAGCAGCACCGTGACAGGGATTCTTATTTGGCAGTACTTC.

This clonotype was seen repeatedly, ten times or more. The V and J genes are TRBV20-1 and TRBJ1-6, with D maybe TRBD1 (5 bases). CDR3 length: 17 residues. The germline gives CDR1 DFQATT, CDR2 SNEGSKA (reference sequence). Trimming cost V 1 base and J 0 bases, with 13 bases left between them. CDR3 loop: CSARVGGPSSYNSPLHF. The CDR3 nucleotides read TGCAGTGCTAGAGTTGGGGGACCGAGCTCCTATAATTCACCCCTCCACTTT.

Details on this clonotype: This likely stems from a read error, as it lies one base from a far larger clone. The gene calls are TRBV28 and TRBJ2-7; tentatively, D is TRBD2 (5 bases). The CDR3 has 15 amino acids. The V gene lost 1 base and the J gene lost 7 bases, with 17 bases spanning the gap. Germline V CDR1 and CDR2: MDHEN, SYDVKM. In DNA form, the CDR3 reads TGTGCCAGCAGTTTATTGGGAAGCGGCTACAATGAGCAGTACTTC. This translates into CASSLLGSGYNEQYF.

This clonotype was recorded at least ten times. The J gene is TRBJ2-7, the V gene TRBV7-2; 7 bases align to TRBD1. V shed 1 base and J 9 bases; nucleotides not matched to a gene: 18. Germline V CDR1 and CDR2: SGHTA, FQGNSA. The CDR3 spans 17 residues. The CDR3 DNA follows: TGTGCCAGCAGCTTAGGCGCAGGGGGATTCACTCCTACGAGGCAGTACTTC. It translates to CASSLGAGGFTPTRQYF.

There are many counts of this clonotype. The V call is TRBV28, the J call TRBJ1-2, with 9 nucleotides matching TRBD1. This CDR3 spans 15 amino acids. Germline-derived CDR1 and CDR2 are MDHEN and SYDVKM. V was pared by 6 bases and J by 3 bases, with 8 bases of the junction left unmatched. The CDR3 region has the DNA TGTGCCAGCAGGACACAGGGGGCGACCCACTATGGCTACACCTTC. Amino acid sequence: CASRTQGATHYGYTF.

Of note for this clonotype: As the CDR3 is not closed by the conserved phenylalanine or tryptophan, this likely results from a read error. The limits of the CDR3 on the DNA are not certain, so only TCRdb's listed CDR3 is given. The chain employs TRBV3-1 and TRBJ2-7. Per the germline V gene, CDR1 is LGHDT and CDR2 is YNNKEL (reference sequence). The CDR3 is 8 residues long, ends included. CDR3: CASSQSVG.

There are many counts of this clonotype. This sequence joins TRBV28 and TRBJ2-7; possible D gene TRBD2, 6 bases. The CDR3 covers 15 residues. Germline values: CDR1 MDHEN, CDR2 SYDVKM. The V end was cut by 6 bases, the J end by 3 bases, with 18 bases between. CDR3 region: CASSEYGGPDYEQYF. CDR3 sequence (DNA): TGTGCCAGCAGCGAATACGGGGGACCCGACTACGAGCAGTACTTC.

This clonotype showed up just a few times. The V and J genes are TRBV9 and TRBJ2-1, with D possibly matching TRBD1 (5 bases). V shed 0 bases and J shed 9 bases, with 19 bases lying between them. The germline V gene has CDR1 SGDLS and CDR2 YYNGEE. The CDR3 contains 16 residues. Here the CDR3 reads CASSVEGRVYSGEQFF. CDR3 nucleotide sequence: TGTGCCAGCAGCGTAGAGGGCAGGGTTTATAGTGGTGAGCAGTTCTTC.

V gene TRBV29-1 combines with J gene TRBJ2-2; 8 bases align to TRBD2. Germline trimming cut 5 bases from V and 5 bases from J; bases unmatched to any gene: 7. Per germline, CDR1 SQVTM and CDR2 ANQGSEA. This CDR3 spans 14 amino acids. The CDR3 DNA reads as TGCAGCGTTCAGAATAGCGGGGTTACCGGGGAGCTGTTTTTT. This translates into CSVQNSGVTGELFF.

This clonotype was seen many times. The rearrangement links TRBV27 to TRBJ2-2; maybe TRBD2 (6 bases). The CDR3 is 13 amino acids. The germline gives CDR1 MNHEY, CDR2 SMNVEV (reference sequence). With 11 bases removed from V and 8 bases from J, the gap between germline ends came to 18 bases. CDR3 sequence: CASGGSWVGELFF. The CDR3 DNA reads TGTGCCTCTGGAGGGTCATGGGTAGGGGAGCTGTTTTTT.